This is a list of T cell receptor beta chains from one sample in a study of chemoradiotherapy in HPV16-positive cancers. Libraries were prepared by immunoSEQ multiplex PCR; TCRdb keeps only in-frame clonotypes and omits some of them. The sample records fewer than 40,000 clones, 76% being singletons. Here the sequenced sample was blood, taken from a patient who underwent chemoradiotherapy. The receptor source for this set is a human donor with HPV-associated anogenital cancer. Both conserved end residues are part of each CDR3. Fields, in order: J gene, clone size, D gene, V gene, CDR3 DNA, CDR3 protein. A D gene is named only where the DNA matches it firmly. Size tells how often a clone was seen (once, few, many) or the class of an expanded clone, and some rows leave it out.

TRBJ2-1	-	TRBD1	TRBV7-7	TGTGCCAGCAGCCCCGGGACAGCTTTACTACAGTTCTTC	CASSPGTALLQFF
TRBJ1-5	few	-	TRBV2	TGTGCCAGCAGTGAGACGGATTCCGTTCAGCCCCAGCATTTT	CASSETDSVQPQHF
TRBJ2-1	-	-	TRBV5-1	TGCGCCAGCAGCTTTCCGACTGCTTTCAATGAGCAGTTCTTC	CASSFPTAFNEQFF
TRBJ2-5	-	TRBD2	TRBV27	TGTGCCAGCAGACCATCGGGAGGGGGAGAGACCCAGTACTTC	CASRPSGGGETQYF
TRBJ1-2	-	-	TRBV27	TGTGCCAGCAGTTTAACTAGGGACACCCGAATGGGCTACACCTTC	CASSLTRDTRMGYTF
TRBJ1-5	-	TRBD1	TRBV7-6	TGTGCCAGCAGCTCGGGACAGAGTAATCAGCCCCAGCATTTT	CASSSGQSNQPQHF
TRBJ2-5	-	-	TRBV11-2	TGTGCCAGCAGCTTTGACGGTGGATCTACGGGGACCCAGTACTTC	CASSFDGGSTGTQYF
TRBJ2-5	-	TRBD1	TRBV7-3	TGTGCCAGCAGCCCTACAGGGGTGGAGACCCAGTACTTC	CASSPTGVETQYF
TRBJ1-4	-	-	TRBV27	TGTGCCAGCAGTTTGGGGGGCAATAATGAAAAACTGTTTTTT	CASSLGGNNEKLFF
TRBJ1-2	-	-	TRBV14	TGTGCCAGCAGCCAAGTCGCCGGAACAGGGTTATATGGCTACACCTTC	CASSQVAGTGLYGYTF
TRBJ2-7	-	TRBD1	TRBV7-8	TGTGCCAGCAGCTTAGCGCCAGGGGACAGTTACGAGCAGTACTTC	CASSLAPGDSYEQYF
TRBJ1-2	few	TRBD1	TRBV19	TGTGCCAGTAGTGGAGGGACAGCCTATGGCTACACCTTC	CASSGGTAYGYTF
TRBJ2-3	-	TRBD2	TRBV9	TGTGCCAGCAGCGTCGCGGGGGGGCCGTTAGATACGCAGTATTTT	CASSVAGGPLDTQYF
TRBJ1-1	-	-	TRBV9	TGTGCCAGCAGCCCTCTCATGAACACTGAAGCTTTCTTT	CASSPLMNTEAFF
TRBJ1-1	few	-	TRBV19	TGTGCCAGTAGATCGCTCAGCCCGTTGGGAACTGAAGCTTTCTTT	CASRSLSPLGTEAFF
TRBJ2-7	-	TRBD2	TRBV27	TGTGCCAGCTGCCCGGCTAGCGGCTACGAGCAGTACTTC	CASCPASGYEQYF